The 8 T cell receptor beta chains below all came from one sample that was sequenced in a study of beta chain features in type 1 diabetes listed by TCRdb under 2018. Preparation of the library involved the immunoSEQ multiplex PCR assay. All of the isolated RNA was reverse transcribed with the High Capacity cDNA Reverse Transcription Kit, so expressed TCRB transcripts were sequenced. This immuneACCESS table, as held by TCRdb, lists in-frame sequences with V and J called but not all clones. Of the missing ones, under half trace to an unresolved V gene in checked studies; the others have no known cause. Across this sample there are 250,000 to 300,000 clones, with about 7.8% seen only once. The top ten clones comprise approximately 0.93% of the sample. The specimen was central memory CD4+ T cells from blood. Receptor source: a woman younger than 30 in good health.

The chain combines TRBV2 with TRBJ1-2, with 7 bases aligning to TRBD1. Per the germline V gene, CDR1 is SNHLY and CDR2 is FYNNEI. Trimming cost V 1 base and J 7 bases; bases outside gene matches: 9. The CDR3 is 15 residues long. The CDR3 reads CASSEDKQGFGGYTF. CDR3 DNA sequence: TGTGCCAGCAGTGAAGACAAACAGGGGTTCGGTGGCTACACCTTC.

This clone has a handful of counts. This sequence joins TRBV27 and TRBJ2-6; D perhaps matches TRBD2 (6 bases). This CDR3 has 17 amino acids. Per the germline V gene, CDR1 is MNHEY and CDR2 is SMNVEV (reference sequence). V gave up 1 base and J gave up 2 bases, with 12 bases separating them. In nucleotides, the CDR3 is TGTGCCAGCAGTTTATTTGGCAGGGAGGCTGGGGCCAACGTCCTGACTTTC. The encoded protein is CASSLFGREAGANVLTF.

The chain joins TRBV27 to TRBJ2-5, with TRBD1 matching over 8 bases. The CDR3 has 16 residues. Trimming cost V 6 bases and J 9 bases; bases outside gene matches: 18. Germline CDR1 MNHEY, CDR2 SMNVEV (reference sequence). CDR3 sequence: CASRPGTGSLRGSQYF. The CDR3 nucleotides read TGTGCCAGCAGGCCCGGGACAGGTAGCCTCCGAGGGTCCCAGTACTTC.

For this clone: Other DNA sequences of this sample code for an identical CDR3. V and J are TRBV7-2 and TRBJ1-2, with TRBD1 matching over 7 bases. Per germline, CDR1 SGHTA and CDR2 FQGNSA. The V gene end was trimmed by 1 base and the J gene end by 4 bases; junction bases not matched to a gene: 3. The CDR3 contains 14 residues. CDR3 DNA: TGTGCCAGCAGCTTAGGACAGGGCGGCTATGGCTACACCTTC. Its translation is CASSLGQGGYGYTF.

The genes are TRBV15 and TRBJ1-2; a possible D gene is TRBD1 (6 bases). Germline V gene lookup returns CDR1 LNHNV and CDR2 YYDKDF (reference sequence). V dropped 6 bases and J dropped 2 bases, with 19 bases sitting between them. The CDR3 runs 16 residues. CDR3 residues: CATSGRHVTGNYGYTF. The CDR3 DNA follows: TGTGCCACCAGTGGTCGTCACGTTACAGGGAACTATGGCTACACCTTC.

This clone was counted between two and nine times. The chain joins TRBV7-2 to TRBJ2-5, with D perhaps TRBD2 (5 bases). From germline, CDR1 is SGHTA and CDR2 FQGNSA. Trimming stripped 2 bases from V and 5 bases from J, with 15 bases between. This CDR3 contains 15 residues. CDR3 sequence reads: CASSLMGSPGETQYF. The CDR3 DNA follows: TGTGCCAGCAGCTTAATGGGTAGCCCGGGGGAGACCCAGTACTTC.

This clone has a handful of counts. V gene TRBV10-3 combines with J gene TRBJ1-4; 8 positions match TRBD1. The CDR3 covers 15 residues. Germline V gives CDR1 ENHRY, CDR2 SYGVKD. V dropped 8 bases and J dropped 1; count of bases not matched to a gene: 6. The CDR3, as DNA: TGTGCCATCTCGCAGGGGGCAATAACTAATGAAAAACTGTTTTTT. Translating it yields CAISQGAITNEKLFF.

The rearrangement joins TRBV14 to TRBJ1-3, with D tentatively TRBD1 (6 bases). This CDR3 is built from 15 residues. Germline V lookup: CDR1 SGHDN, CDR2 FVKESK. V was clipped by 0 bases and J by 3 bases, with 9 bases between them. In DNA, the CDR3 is TGTGCCAGCAGCCAAGACAGGGGCTATGGAAACACCATATATTTT. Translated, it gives CASSQDRGYGNTIYF.